This T cell receptor beta chain emerged from a study of OX40 agonist ivuxolimab in advanced cancers. Overall study: Males comprised around 80% of the group, whose mean age was approximately 60 years (range 23 to 79).

Broader study findings: Low clonal expansion, among the lowest seen, marked partial responders at 0.1-3.0 mg/kg.

The CDR3 runs to 13 residues. Trimming at V came to 6 bases and at J to 5 bases, leaving 6 bases not matched to a gene. Germline values: CDR1 SGHTA, CDR2 FQGNSA. This table comes from immunoSEQ multiplex PCR, and its TCRdb copy is limited to in-frame clones, with some not included. The sample yields about 76,000 clones, approximately 85% seen once. Note on this clone: What it binds is unknown.

The receptor comes from an adult with an advanced solid tumor such as melanoma, head and neck, liver or kidney cancer. The chain combines TRBV7-2 with TRBJ1-1; 7 bases line up with TRBD1. The sequencing here drew on CD4+ or CD8+ T cells sorted from blood, taken in a trial of the OX40 agonist ivuxolimab. Here the CDR3 DNA reads TGTGCCAGCAGTGAGGGGGCGAAGACTGAAGCTTTCTTT. Translated, it gives CASSEGAKTEAFF. The complete variable domain, with remaining parts taken from reference TRBV7-2 and TRBJ1-1, reads GAGVSQSPSNKVTEKGKDVELRCDPISGHTALYWYRQSLGQGLEFLIYFQGNSAPDKSGLPSDRFSAERTGGSVSTLTIQRTQQEDSAVYLCASSEGAKTEAFFGQGTRLTVV.